Presented here are 11 T cell receptor beta chains from one specimen sequenced in a study of graft-versus-host responses after intestinal transplantation. Measured with immunoSEQ multiplex PCR; TCRdb has only the in-frame clones, and not every one. The sample holds roughly 62,000 clones; under 95% are singletons and the top ten take approximately 2.9%. The material sequenced was PBMCs, taken around 120 days after intestinal transplantation. These receptors were collected from a human patient who received an intestinal transplant, so some T cells may come from the graft donor.

The chain has TRBV9 and TRBJ2-7, with 7 bases aligning to TRBD2. CDR1 is SGDLS and CDR2 is YYNGEE in the germline V gene. J was trimmed by 2 bases and V by 0 bases; bases with no gene match: 14. This CDR3 has 18 residues. The CDR3 loop reads CASSVGDGGGRGTYEQYF. The CDR3 DNA sequence: TGTGCCAGCAGCGTAGGGGATGGGGGAGGGAGGGGAACCTACGAGCAGTACTTC.

V and J are TRBV7-6 and TRBJ2-2; D gene unclear. This CDR3 is built from 17 residues. V was pared by 5 bases and J by 4 bases, with 20 bases between. From germline, CDR1 is SGHVS and CDR2 FNYEAQ. For the CDR3, the DNA is TGTGCCAGCAGCCCTCGGTGGAAGGGTCGCGGCACCGGGGAGCTGTTTTTT. Its translation: CASSPRWKGRGTGELFF. Based on the CDR3 plus reference TRBV7-6 and TRBJ2-2, the full variable domain is GAGVSQSPRYKVTKRGQDVALRCDPISGHVSLYWYRQALGQGPEFLTYFNYEAQQDKSGLPNDRFSAERPEGSISTLTIQRTEQRDSAMYRCASSPRWKGRGTGELFFGEGSRLTVL.

The chain has TRBV18 and TRBJ2-2; 8 bases are a match to TRBD1. Per the germline V gene, CDR1 is KGHSH and CDR2 is LQKENI. The trim removed 5 bases at V and 0 bases at J, leaving 5 bases unmatched. CDR3 length: 16 residues. CDR3 amino acids: CASSSVQGANTGELFF. The CDR3 region has the DNA TGTGCCAGCTCATCAGTACAGGGGGCGAACACCGGGGAGCTGTTTTTT.

V and J are TRBV5-6 and TRBJ1-2; the D is unclear. Germline assignment: CDR1 SGHDT and CDR2 YYEEEE. Trimming removed 2 bases from V and 3 bases from J, with 17 bases in between. CDR3 size: 16 residues. As DNA, the CDR3 is TGTGCCAGCAGCTTAGAGGGCAGTCACCTATACTATGGCTACACCTTC. Translation: CASSLEGSHLYYGYTF.

The count of this clone is one. This chain links TRBV6-1 with TRBJ2-3; D is possibly TRBD2 (5 bases). The germline V and J ends were trimmed by 7 bases and 0 bases, with 11 bases remaining between them. The CDR3 consists of 14 residues. Germline CDR1 is MNHNS and CDR2 is SASEGT. The CDR3 reads CASTERKSTDTQYF. The CDR3 DNA reads TGTGCCAGCACGGAGCGGAAAAGCACAGATACGCAGTATTTT.

J is TRBJ1-4 and V is TRBV29-1; the D gene is possibly TRBD1 (5 bases). Trimming pared 5 bases from V and 3 bases from J, leaving 13 bases between. Germline values: CDR1 SQVTM, CDR2 ANQGSEA. The CDR3 is made up of 14 amino acids. The CDR3 reads CSVFLDSSNEKLFF. The DNA for the CDR3 is TGCAGCGTTTTTCTCGACAGCTCTAATGAAAAACTGTTTTTT.

The rearrangement links TRBV7-9 to TRBJ2-2, with D perhaps given as TRBD1 or TRBD2 (6 bases each). V was clipped by 5 bases and J by 9 bases, with 13 bases between them. The CDR3 has 13 amino acids. Germline CDR1 is SEHNR and CDR2 is FQNEAQ (reference sequence). CDR3: CASSQGGLWELFF. The CDR3 DNA reads TGTGCCAGCAGCCAAGGGGGACTCTGGGAGCTGTTTTTT.

The chain couples TRBV7-2 to TRBJ2-1; 12 bases agree with TRBD2. Trimming removed 2 bases from V and 2 bases from J; junction bases left unmatched: 4. This CDR3 has 17 amino acids. Germline CDR1 and CDR2: SGHTA and FQGNSA. The CDR3 is CASSLLAGGRTYNEQFF. In DNA, the CDR3 is TGTGCCAGCAGCTTACTAGCGGGAGGGCGAACCTACAATGAGCAGTTCTTC.

This clone has only one observation. The chain links TRBV27 to TRBJ1-1; 7 bases align to TRBD1. The J segment lost 1 base and the V segment lost 6 bases, leaving 5 bases of the junction unmatched. The CDR3 is made up of 14 amino acids. CDR1 is MNHEY, CDR2 SMNVEV, per germline (reference sequence). This CDR3 reads CASRSTGANTEAFF. CDR3 in DNA: TGTGCCAGCAGATCTACAGGGGCGAACACTGAAGCTTTCTTT.

The V gene is TRBV4-1, the J gene TRBJ2-1; unclear D gene. The germline CDR1 and CDR2 sequences are MGHRA and YSYEKL. This CDR3 region has 14 residues. V was clipped by 0 bases and J by 5 bases, with 8 bases between them. CDR3 sequence: CASSQDETDNEQFF. Written as DNA, the CDR3 is TGCGCCAGCAGCCAAGACGAAACGGACAATGAGCAGTTCTTC.

The CDR3 here is CASSLGPGANVLTF. In DNA form, the CDR3 reads TGTGCCAGCAGCTTAGGTCCAGGGGCCAACGTCCTGACTTTC. The chain is built from TRBV7-9 and TRBJ2-6; no definite D call. Germline values: CDR1 SEHNR, CDR2 FQNEAQ (reference sequence). This CDR3 region has 14 residues. Trimming took 1 base from V and 4 from J, leaving 5 bases between them.